A selection of T cell receptor beta chains follows, all from one sample in a study of blood T cell repertoires in COVID-19. Profiling relied on immunoSEQ multiplex PCR, and the TCRdb table lists in-frame clones only, not all of them. The sample records about 23,000 clones, 88% being singletons. Sequencing input: peripheral blood. These receptors were obtained from a man aged 65-85 years in a cohort sampled during active COVID-19. Both conserved end residues are part of each CDR3. Fields, in order: clone size, V gene, D gene, J gene, CDR3 DNA, CDR3 protein. The D gene is left open where the match is weak. Size is omitted from some rows. Given values are once, few, many or a class for expanded clones.

clone_size: medium-sized; v_call: TRBV11-3; d_call: -; j_call: TRBJ1-1; cdr3_nt: TGTGCCAGCAGCTTATTCGGGACTCACACTGAAGCTTTCTTT; cdr3_aa: CASSLFGTHTEAFF
clone_size: -; v_call: TRBV5-1; d_call: TRBD2; j_call: TRBJ2-7; cdr3_nt: TGCGCCAGCAGCTATACGGTTAGCGGGACGGAGCAGTACTTC; cdr3_aa: CASSYTVSGTEQYF
clone_size: -; v_call: TRBV7-3; d_call: TRBD1; j_call: TRBJ1-1; cdr3_nt: TGTGCCAGCAGCCTTGAAGGGACAGGTCGAGCTTTCTTT; cdr3_aa: CASSLEGTGRAFF
clone_size: -; v_call: TRBV30; d_call: -; j_call: TRBJ1-4; cdr3_nt: TGTGCCTGGAGTGTACCCGGGGGACAACTGTTTTTT; cdr3_aa: CAWSVPGGQLFF
clone_size: -; v_call: TRBV19; d_call: -; j_call: TRBJ2-2; cdr3_nt: TGTGCCAGTAGTATCCGGTACACCGGGGAGCTGTTTTTT; cdr3_aa: CASSIRYTGELFF
clone_size: -; v_call: TRBV18; d_call: TRBD1; j_call: TRBJ1-5; cdr3_nt: TGTGCCAGCTCACCGAAACAGGGGGGACCTAATCAGCCCCAGCATTTT; cdr3_aa: CASSPKQGGPNQPQHF
clone_size: -; v_call: TRBV7-2; d_call: -; j_call: TRBJ2-7; cdr3_nt: TGTGCCAGCAGCTTATCTCGGGCTAGCAGCGAGCAGTACTTC; cdr3_aa: CASSLSRASSEQYF
clone_size: -; v_call: TRBV7-9; d_call: TRBD1; j_call: TRBJ2-5; cdr3_nt: TGTGCCAGCAGCTTAGGGTCGGGACAGCAAGAGACCCAGTACTTC; cdr3_aa: CASSLGSGQQETQYF
clone_size: -; v_call: TRBV5-1; d_call: -; j_call: TRBJ2-2; cdr3_nt: TGCGCCAGCAGACGGGGTACCGGGGAGCTGTTTTTT; cdr3_aa: CASRRGTGELFF
clone_size: few; v_call: TRBV28; d_call: -; j_call: TRBJ2-5; cdr3_nt: TGTGCCAGCACCTTGCACGGCGGCCCCGACCGGGAGACCCAGTACTTC; cdr3_aa: CASTLHGGPDRETQYF
clone_size: -; v_call: TRBV5-4; d_call: TRBD1; j_call: TRBJ1-4; cdr3_nt: TGTGCCAGCAGCACGACAGGGGGCGGTGAAAAACTGTTTTTT; cdr3_aa: CASSTTGGGEKLFF
clone_size: -; v_call: TRBV3-1/TRBV3-2; d_call: TRBD2; j_call: TRBJ2-5; cdr3_nt: TGTGCCAGCAGCCAAGACCCCCCGGGTAGCGGGTACCAAGAGACCCAGTACTTC; cdr3_aa: CASSQDPPGSGYQETQYF
clone_size: -; v_call: TRBV5-5; d_call: -; j_call: TRBJ2-1; cdr3_nt: TGTGCCAGCAGCCCGCCACTGTTCAATGAGCAGTTCTTC; cdr3_aa: CASSPPLFNEQFF
clone_size: -; v_call: TRBV10-1; d_call: TRBD2; j_call: TRBJ2-7; cdr3_nt: TGCGCCAGCAGTGATCCGGGACTAGCTTACGAGCAGTACTTC; cdr3_aa: CASSDPGLAYEQYF
clone_size: -; v_call: TRBV3-1/TRBV3-2; d_call: TRBD2; j_call: TRBJ2-3; cdr3_nt: TGTGCCAGCAGCCAAGATGGGGACGGGAGGGCCGAGGATACGCAGTATTTT; cdr3_aa: CASSQDGDGRAEDTQYF
clone_size: -; v_call: TRBV5-6; d_call: TRBD2; j_call: TRBJ2-1; cdr3_nt: TGTGCCAGCAGCCTTCCGGGACTAGTGGTTCAGTTCTTC; cdr3_aa: CASSLPGLVVQFF
clone_size: -; v_call: TRBV7-2; d_call: -; j_call: TRBJ2-7; cdr3_nt: TGTGCCAGCAGCTTAGCGTTTCGGGCGGGAACCTACGAGCAGTACTTC; cdr3_aa: CASSLAFRAGTYEQYF
clone_size: -; v_call: TRBV19; d_call: TRBD2; j_call: TRBJ2-7; cdr3_nt: TGTGCCAGTAGTATGAGGTCTAGCGGGAGGATATCCTACGAGCAGTACTTC; cdr3_aa: CASSMRSSGRISYEQYF
clone_size: medium-sized; v_call: TRBV9; d_call: TRBD1; j_call: TRBJ2-7; cdr3_nt: TGTGCCAGCAGCGTAGGACAGGGAAGCCGGTACGAGCAGTACTTC; cdr3_aa: CASSVGQGSRYEQYF
clone_size: -; v_call: TRBV5-4; d_call: TRBD2; j_call: TRBJ2-6; cdr3_nt: TGTGCCAGCAGCTTGGGGACCGGGGGGTCTGGGGCCAACGTCCTGACTTTC; cdr3_aa: CASSLGTGGSGANVLTF
clone_size: -; v_call: TRBV10-3; d_call: TRBD1; j_call: TRBJ1-1; cdr3_nt: TGTGCCATCCGTGAACGGGACCCAGGGGGGTCCACTGAAGCTTTCTTT; cdr3_aa: CAIRERDPGGSTEAFF